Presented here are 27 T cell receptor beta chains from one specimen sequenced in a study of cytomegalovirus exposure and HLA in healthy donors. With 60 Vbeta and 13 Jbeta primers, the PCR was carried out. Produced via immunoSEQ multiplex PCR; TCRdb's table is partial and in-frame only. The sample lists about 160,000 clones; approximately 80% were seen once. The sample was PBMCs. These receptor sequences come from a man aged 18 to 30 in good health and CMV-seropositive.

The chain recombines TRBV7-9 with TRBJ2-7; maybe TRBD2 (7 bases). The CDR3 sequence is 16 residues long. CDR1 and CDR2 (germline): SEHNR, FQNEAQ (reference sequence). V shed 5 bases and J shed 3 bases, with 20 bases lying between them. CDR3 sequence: CASSPHSGGAGYEQYF. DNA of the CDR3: TGTGCCAGCAGCCCACATAGTGGGGGGGCCGGCTACGAGCAGTACTTC.

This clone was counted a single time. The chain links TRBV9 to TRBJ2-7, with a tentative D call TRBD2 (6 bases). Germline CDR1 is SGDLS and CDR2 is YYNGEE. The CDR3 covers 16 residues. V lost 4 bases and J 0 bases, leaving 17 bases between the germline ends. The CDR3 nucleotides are TGTGCCAGCAGCTCACGACTAGATTTTGTCTCCTACGAGCAGTACTTC. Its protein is CASSSRLDFVSYEQYF.

CDR3 coding DNA: TGCGCCAGCAGCCCATGGACAGGGGCTGGAAACACCATATATTTT. Protein sequence: CASSPWTGAGNTIYF. The rearrangement joins TRBV4-1 to TRBJ1-3; 9 nucleotides line up with TRBD1. The trim removed 4 bases at V and 2 bases at J, leaving 3 bases unmatched. The CDR3 extends over 15 amino acids. Germline CDR1 is MGHRA and CDR2 is YSYEKL.

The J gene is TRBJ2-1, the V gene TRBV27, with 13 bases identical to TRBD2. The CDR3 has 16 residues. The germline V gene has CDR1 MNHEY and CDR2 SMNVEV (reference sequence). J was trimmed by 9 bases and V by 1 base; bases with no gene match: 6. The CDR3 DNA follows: TGTGCCAGCAGTTTATGGGGACTAGCGGGATCCGGTGAGCAGTTCTTC. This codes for CASSLWGLAGSGEQFF.

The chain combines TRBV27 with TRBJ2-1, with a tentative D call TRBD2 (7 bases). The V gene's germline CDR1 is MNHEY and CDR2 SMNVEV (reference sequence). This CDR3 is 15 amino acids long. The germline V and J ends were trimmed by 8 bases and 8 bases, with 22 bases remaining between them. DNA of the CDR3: TGTGCCAGCGGGACCGGGACAACCACTAGCGATGAGCAGTTCTTC. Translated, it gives CASGTGTTTSDEQFF.

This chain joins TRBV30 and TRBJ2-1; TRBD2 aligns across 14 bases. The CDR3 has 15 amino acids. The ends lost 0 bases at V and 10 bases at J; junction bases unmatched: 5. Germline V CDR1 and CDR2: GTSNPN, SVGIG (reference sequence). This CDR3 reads CAWSVGTSGSPEQFF. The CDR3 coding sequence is TGTGCCTGGAGTGTAGGGACTAGCGGGAGCCCGGAGCAGTTCTTC.

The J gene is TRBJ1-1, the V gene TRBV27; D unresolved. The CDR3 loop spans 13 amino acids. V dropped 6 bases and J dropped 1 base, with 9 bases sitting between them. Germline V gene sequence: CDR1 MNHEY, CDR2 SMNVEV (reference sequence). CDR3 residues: CASSLWPNTEAFF. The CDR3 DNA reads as TGTGCCAGCAGCTTGTGGCCGAACACTGAAGCTTTCTTT.

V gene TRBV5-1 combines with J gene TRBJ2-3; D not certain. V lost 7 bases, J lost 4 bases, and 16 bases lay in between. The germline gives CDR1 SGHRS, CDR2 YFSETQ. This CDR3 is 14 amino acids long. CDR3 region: CASGHRGWSDTQYF. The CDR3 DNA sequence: TGCGCCAGCGGCCATCGTGGTTGGTCAGATACGCAGTATTTT.

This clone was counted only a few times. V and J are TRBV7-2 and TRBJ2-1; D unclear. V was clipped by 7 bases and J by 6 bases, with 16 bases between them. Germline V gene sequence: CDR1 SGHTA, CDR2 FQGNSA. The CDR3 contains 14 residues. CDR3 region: CASTSSDSFNEQFF. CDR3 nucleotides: TGTGCCAGCACCTCCTCAGACTCTTTCAATGAGCAGTTCTTC.

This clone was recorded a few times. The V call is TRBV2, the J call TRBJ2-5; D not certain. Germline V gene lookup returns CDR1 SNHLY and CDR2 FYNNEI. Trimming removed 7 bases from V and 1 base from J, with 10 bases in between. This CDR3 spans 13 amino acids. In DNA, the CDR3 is TGTGCCAGCATTCTTGCACTCCAAGAGACCCAGTACTTC. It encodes CASILALQETQYF. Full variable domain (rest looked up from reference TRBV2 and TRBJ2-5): EPEVTQTPSHQVTQMGQEVILRCVPISNHLYFYWYRQILGQKVEFLVSFYNNEISEKSEIFDDQFSVERPDGSNFTLKIRSTKLEDSAMYFCASILALQETQYFGPGTRLLVL.

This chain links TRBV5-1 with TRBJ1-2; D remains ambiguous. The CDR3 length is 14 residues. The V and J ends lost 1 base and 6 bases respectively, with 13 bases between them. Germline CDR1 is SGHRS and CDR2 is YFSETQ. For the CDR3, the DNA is TGCGCCAGCAGCTTGTTGTTGGCAAGCGATGGCTACACCTTC. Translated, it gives CASSLLLASDGYTF.

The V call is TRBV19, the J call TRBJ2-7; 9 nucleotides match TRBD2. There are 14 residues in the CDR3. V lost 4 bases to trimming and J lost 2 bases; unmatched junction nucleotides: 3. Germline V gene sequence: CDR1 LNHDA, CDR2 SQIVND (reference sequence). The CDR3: CASSSSSGAYEQYF. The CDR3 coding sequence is TGTGCCAGTAGTAGCTCTAGCGGGGCCTACGAGCAGTACTTC.

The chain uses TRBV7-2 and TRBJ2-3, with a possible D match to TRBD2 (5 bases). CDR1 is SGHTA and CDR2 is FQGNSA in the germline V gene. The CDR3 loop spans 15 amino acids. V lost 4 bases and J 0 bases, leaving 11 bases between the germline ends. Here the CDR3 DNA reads TGTGCCAGCAGCTCGGACTCGGTGAGCACAGATACGCAGTATTTT. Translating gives CASSSDSVSTDTQYF.

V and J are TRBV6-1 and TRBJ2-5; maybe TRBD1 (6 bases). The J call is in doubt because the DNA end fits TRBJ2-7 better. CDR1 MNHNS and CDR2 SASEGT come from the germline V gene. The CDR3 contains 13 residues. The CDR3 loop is CASSLGQPYEQYF. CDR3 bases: TGTGCCAGCAGCCTAGGACAGCCTTACGAGCAGTACTTC.

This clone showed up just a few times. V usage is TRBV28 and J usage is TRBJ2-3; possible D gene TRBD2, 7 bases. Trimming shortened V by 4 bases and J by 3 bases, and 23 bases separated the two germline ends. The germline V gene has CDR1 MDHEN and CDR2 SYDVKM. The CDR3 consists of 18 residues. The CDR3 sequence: CASSSGLVGGHWTDTQYF. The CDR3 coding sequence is TGTGCCAGCAGTTCCGGACTAGTGGGGGGGCATTGGACAGATACGCAGTATTTT.

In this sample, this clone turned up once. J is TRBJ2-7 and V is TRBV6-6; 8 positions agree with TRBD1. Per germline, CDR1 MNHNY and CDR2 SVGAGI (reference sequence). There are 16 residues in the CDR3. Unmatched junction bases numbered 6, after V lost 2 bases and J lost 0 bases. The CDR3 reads CASSYPGQVSSYEQYF. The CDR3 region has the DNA TGTGCCAGCAGTTACCCGGGACAGGTGAGCTCCTACGAGCAGTACTTC.

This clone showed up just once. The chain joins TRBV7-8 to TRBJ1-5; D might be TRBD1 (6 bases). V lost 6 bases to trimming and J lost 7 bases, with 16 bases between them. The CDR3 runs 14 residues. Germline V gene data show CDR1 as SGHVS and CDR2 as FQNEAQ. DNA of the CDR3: TGTGCCAGCAGGGGCAGGGGACGCGACCAGCCCCAGCATTTT. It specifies CASRGRGRDQPQHF. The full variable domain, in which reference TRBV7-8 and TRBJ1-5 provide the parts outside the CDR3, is GAGVSQSPRYKVAKRGQDVALRCDPISGHVSLFWYQQALGQGPEFLTYFQNEAQLDKSGLPSDRFFAERPEGSVSTLKIQRTQQEDSAVYLCASRGRGRDQPQHFGDGTRLSIL.

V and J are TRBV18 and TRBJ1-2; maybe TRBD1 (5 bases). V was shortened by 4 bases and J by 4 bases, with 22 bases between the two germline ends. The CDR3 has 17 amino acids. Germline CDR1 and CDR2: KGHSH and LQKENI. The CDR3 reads CASSHWTPATGGYGYTF. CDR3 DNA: TGTGCCAGCTCACACTGGACCCCAGCCACGGGGGGCTATGGCTACACCTTC.

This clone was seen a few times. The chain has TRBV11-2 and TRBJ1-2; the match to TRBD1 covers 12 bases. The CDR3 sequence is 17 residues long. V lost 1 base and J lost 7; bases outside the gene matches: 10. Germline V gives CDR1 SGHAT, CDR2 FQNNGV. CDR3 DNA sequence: TGTGCCAGCAGCTTAGGAGGAAAGCGGGACAGGGGGCTTGGCTACACCTTC. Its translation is CASSLGGKRDRGLGYTF. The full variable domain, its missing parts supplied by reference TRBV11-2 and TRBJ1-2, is EAGVAQSPRYKIIEKRQSVAFWCNPISGHATLYWYQQILGQGPKLLIQFQNNGVVDDSQLPKDRFSAERLKGVDSTLKIQPAKLEDSAVYLCASSLGGKRDRGLGYTFGSGTRLTVV.

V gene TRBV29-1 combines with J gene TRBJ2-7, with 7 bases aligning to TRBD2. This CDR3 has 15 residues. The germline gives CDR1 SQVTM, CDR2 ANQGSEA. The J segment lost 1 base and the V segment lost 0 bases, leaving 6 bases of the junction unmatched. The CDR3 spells CSVEEGSGTSYEQYF. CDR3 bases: TGCAGCGTTGAAGAGGGCAGCGGGACGTCCTACGAGCAGTACTTC.

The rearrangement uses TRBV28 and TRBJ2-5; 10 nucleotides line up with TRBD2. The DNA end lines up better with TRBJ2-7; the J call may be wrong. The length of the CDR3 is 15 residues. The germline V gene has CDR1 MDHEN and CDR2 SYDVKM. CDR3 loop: CASSRASGSLHEQYF. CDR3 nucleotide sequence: TGTGCCAGCAGTCGGGCTAGCGGGAGTCTACACGAGCAGTACTTC.

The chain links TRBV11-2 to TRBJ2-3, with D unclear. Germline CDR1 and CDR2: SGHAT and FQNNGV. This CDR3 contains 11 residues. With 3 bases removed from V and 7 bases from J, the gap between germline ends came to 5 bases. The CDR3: CASSFQNTQYF. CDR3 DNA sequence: TGTGCCAGCAGCTTTCAGAATACGCAGTATTTT.

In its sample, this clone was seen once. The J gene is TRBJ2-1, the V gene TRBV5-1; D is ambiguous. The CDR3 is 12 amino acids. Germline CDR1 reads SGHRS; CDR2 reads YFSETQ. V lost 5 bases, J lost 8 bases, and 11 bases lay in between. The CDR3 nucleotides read TGCGCCAGCAGAGTGTATCCGGATGAGCAGTTCTTC. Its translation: CASRVYPDEQFF.

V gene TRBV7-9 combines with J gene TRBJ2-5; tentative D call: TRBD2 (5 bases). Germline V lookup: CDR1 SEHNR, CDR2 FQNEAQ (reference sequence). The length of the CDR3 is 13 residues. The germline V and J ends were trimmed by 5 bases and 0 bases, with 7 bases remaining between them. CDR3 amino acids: CASSPRDQETQYF. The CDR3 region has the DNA TGTGCCAGCAGCCCGCGGGACCAAGAGACCCAGTACTTC.

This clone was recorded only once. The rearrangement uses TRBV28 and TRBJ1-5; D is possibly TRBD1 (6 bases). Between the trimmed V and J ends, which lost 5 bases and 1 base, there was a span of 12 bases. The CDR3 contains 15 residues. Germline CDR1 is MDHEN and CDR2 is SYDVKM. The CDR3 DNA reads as TGTGCCAGCAGTCCCCTCGACAGGAGCAATCAGCCCCAGCATTTT. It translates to CASSPLDRSNQPQHF. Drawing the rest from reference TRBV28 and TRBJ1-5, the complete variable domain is DVKVTQSSRYLVKRTGEKVFLECVQDMDHENMFWYRQDPGLGLRLIYFSYDVKMKEKGDIPEGYSVSREKKERFSLILESASTNQTSMYLCASSPLDRSNQPQHFGDGTRLSIL.

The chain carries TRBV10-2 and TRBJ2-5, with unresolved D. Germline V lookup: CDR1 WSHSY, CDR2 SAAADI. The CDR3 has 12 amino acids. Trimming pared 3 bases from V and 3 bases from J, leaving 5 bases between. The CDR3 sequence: CASSDVEETQYF. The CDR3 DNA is TGCGCCAGCAGTGACGTAGAAGAGACCCAGTACTTC.

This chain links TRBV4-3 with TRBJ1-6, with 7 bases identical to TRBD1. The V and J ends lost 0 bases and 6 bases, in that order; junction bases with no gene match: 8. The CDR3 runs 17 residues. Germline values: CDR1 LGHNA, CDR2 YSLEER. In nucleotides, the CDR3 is TGCGCCAGCAGCCAAGATCCCTCAGGGACAGCTAATTCACCCCTCCACTTT. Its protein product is CASSQDPSGTANSPLHF.